Shown below are 30 T cell receptor beta chains from a single sample sequenced in a study of sequential checkpoint blockade in melanoma. The method was immunoSEQ multiplex PCR; TCRdb's version includes in-frame clones alone and lacks a portion of them. The top ten clones hold 51% of a sample with 9,000 to 15,000 clones, about 80% of them seen once. Treatment reported: randomized to nivolumab then ipilimumab (arm A) or the reverse (arm B). Sequenced here: CD8+ T cells sorted from blood (inferred from file names), sampled from a patient given nivolumab and ipilimumab in sequence. Source of these receptors: a human donor with melanoma.

The V and J genes are TRBV6-6 and TRBJ2-3; D call uncertain. The germline V and J ends were trimmed by 0 bases and 0 bases, with 7 bases remaining between them. The CDR3 has 15 amino acids. Germline V gene data show CDR1 as MNHNY and CDR2 as SVGAGI (reference sequence). CDR3 DNA sequence: TGTGCCAGCAGTTACTCGGGCAGTAGCACAGATACGCAGTATTTT. Its protein product is CASSYSGSSTDTQYF.

The CDR3 region has the DNA TGTGCCAGCAGCCCGCCGCCTTACCGGACTAGCGGGTATAAAGAGACCCAGTACTTC. It encodes CASSPPPYRTSGYKETQYF. The chain recombines TRBV7-9 with TRBJ2-5; TRBD2 matches 11 bases. The CDR3 covers 19 residues. After removal of 5 bases from V and 3 bases from J, the junction contained 17 bases not matched to a gene. In germline, CDR1 is SEHNR, CDR2 FQNEAQ (reference sequence).

The chain employs TRBV7-6 and TRBJ2-2; TRBD1 matches at 9 bases. The CDR3 is 16 amino acids. The V segment lost 0 bases and the J segment 6 bases; nucleotides outside the gene matches: 5. From germline, CDR1 is SGHVS and CDR2 FNYEAQ. The CDR3 sequence is CASSLASGQGAGELFF. The CDR3, as DNA: TGTGCCAGCAGCTTAGCCTCGGGACAGGGAGCCGGGGAGCTGTTTTTT.

The V call is TRBV5-4, the J call TRBJ2-2; 11 bases are shared with TRBD2. The CDR3 spans 16 residues. After removal of 4 bases from V and 0 bases from J, the junction contained 2 bases not matched to a gene. From germline, CDR1 is SGHNT and CDR2 YYREEE (reference sequence). The CDR3, as DNA: TGTGCCAGCAGCCAGGGACTAGCGGCGAACACCGGGGAGCTGTTTTTT. It codes for CASSQGLAANTGELFF.

The rearrangement joins TRBV7-6 to TRBJ2-7; TRBD1 might be the D (6 bases). The germline gives CDR1 SGHVS, CDR2 FNYEAQ. Between the trimmed V and J ends, which lost 3 bases and 4 bases, there was a span of 13 bases. CDR3 size: 14 residues. For the CDR3, the DNA is TGTGCCAGCAGCTTTCTACAGGGCGATTACGAGCAGTACTTC. This sequence encodes CASSFLQGDYEQYF.

This clone is deemed medium-sized. This chain joins TRBV13 and TRBJ2-1; tentatively, D is TRBD1 (5 bases). Trimming took 8 bases from V and 6 from J, leaving 14 bases between them. The CDR3 is 13 residues long. Germline CDR1 is PRHDT and CDR2 is FYEKMQ (reference sequence). The CDR3 spells CASGVAGFNEQFF. DNA of the CDR3: TGTGCCAGCGGGGTAGCAGGGTTCAATGAGCAGTTCTTC.

This chain connects TRBV7-6 to TRBJ2-7; D unresolved. The CDR3 spans 11 residues. Germline CDR1 SGHVS, CDR2 FNYEAQ. The V and J ends lost 5 bases and 3 bases respectively, with 5 bases between them. CDR3 DNA sequence: TGTGCCAGCAGCCCCGGCTACGAGCAGTACTTC. As protein: CASSPGYEQYF.

CDR3 loop: CASSLFRGSYTEAFF. Written as DNA, the CDR3 is TGTGCCAGCAGTTTATTTAGGGGCTCGTACACTGAAGCTTTCTTT. V is TRBV28 and J is TRBJ1-1, with D maybe TRBD1 (5 bases). The V and J ends lost 1 base and 3 bases respectively, with 12 bases between them. Germline V gene sequence: CDR1 MDHEN, CDR2 SYDVKM. The CDR3 consists of 15 residues.

CDR3 coding DNA: TGTGCCAGCGCCCCCGGGACAGGGGGCGAGCAGTACTTC. It encodes CASAPGTGGEQYF. The J gene is TRBJ2-7, the V gene TRBV27; 11 nucleotides match TRBD1. Germline CDR1 MNHEY, CDR2 SMNVEV (reference sequence). CDR3 size: 13 residues. V was pared by 8 bases and J by 6 bases, with 6 bases of the junction left unmatched.

The rearrangement joins TRBV7-8 to TRBJ1-1; no clear D. V was cut by 4 bases and J by 5 bases, with 11 bases left in between. This CDR3 has 13 residues. CDR1 is SGHVS, CDR2 FQNEAQ, per germline. CDR3 sequence reads: CASSSTGKTEAFF. DNA of the CDR3: TGTGCCAGCAGCTCGACCGGGAAGACTGAAGCTTTCTTT.

This clone was picked up one time. This sequence joins TRBV23-1 and TRBJ2-4; 9 bases are shared with TRBD1. TRBV23-1 is an open reading frame whose function is uncertain. The CDR3 contains 15 residues. The J segment lost 4 bases and the V segment lost 2 bases, leaving 3 bases of the junction unmatched. The CDR3 protein is CASSQTGTGKNIQYF. DNA for the CDR3: TGCGCCAGCAGTCAAACAGGGACAGGGAAAAACATTCAGTACTTC.

CDR3 protein: CSVGIGLRNEQFF. The CDR3 bases are TGCAGCGTTGGAATCGGTTTGCGGAATGAGCAGTTCTTC. The chain links TRBV29-1 to TRBJ2-1; D uncertain. The CDR3 covers 13 residues. Germline-derived CDR1 and CDR2 are SQVTM and ANQGSEA. V lost 4 bases, J lost 7 bases, and 14 bases lay in between.

The chain has TRBV4-3 and TRBJ1-1; 10 bases match TRBD1. Germline V gene data show CDR1 as LGHNA and CDR2 as YSLEER. CDR3 length: 17 residues. V shed 3 bases, J shed 2 bases, and the junction held 9 bases outside the gene matches. The DNA of the CDR3 is TGCGCCAGCAGCCATGGCTTGACAGGGGGCGGAAACACTGAAGCTTTCTTT. This gives the protein CASSHGLTGGGNTEAFF.

In its sample, this clone was seen once. CDR3 in DNA: TGTGCCAGCAGCTCCACCGGCAGGTCACGAAACGAGCAGTACTTC. Amino acids: CASSSTGRSRNEQYF. The chain joins TRBV5-6 to TRBJ2-7, with no clear D. V was pared by 3 bases and J by 5 bases, with 18 bases between. There are 15 residues in the CDR3. The germline gives CDR1 SGHDT, CDR2 YYEEEE.

The J gene is TRBJ2-2, the V gene TRBV5-4; 7 nucleotides agree with TRBD1. Germline lookup yields CDR1 SGHNT and CDR2 YYREEE (reference sequence). The CDR3 spans 13 residues. J lost 5 bases, V lost 4 bases, and 2 bases had no gene match. The CDR3, as DNA: TGTGCCAGCAGCCGGGGACAGACCGGGGAGCTGTTTTTT. Protein: CASSRGQTGELFF.

The gene calls are TRBV27 and TRBJ1-2, with D hard to call. Germline-derived CDR1 and CDR2 are MNHEY and SMNVEV (reference sequence). V shed 6 bases and J shed 3 bases, with 8 bases lying between them. CDR3 length: 12 residues. In nucleotides, the CDR3 is TGTGCCAGCAGGGGAGATTACTATGGCTACACCTTC. It specifies CASRGDYYGYTF.

This sequence joins TRBV2 and TRBJ2-7, with 9 bases aligning to TRBD1. Germline V CDR1 and CDR2: SNHLY, FYNNEI. Trimming cost V 5 bases and J 5 bases; bases outside gene matches: 7. The CDR3 has 14 residues. The CDR3 sequence is CASSWTGVRDEQYF. The CDR3 region has the DNA TGTGCCAGCAGTTGGACAGGGGTACGGGACGAGCAGTACTTC.

This clone was detected a few times. The chain has TRBV7-9 and TRBJ2-4, with 7 bases that match TRBD2. Germline loops: CDR1 SEHNR, CDR2 FQNEAQ (reference sequence). This CDR3 is 14 amino acids long. Losses at the gene ends were 5 bases for V and 8 bases for J; bases not matched to a gene: 9. CDR3 amino acids: CASSLLTSHDIQYF. CDR3 bases: TGTGCCAGCAGCCTACTGACTAGCCACGACATTCAGTACTTC.

The rearrangement uses TRBV5-4 and TRBJ2-2, with 7 bases that match TRBD1. Germline V gene sequence: CDR1 SGHNT, CDR2 YYREEE (reference sequence). With 3 bases clipped from V and 6 bases from J, the junction kept 14 bases outside the gene matches. The CDR3 length is 17 residues. The CDR3 coding sequence is TGTGCCAGCAGCTCGGGGTTGGGACAGAGCCAAGCCGGGGAGCTGTTTTTT. Translation: CASSSGLGQSQAGELFF.

The chain carries TRBV5-1 and TRBJ2-7; 8 bases align to TRBD1. Trimming at V came to 4 bases and at J to 2 bases, leaving 8 bases not matched to a gene. CDR3 length: 15 residues. Per germline, CDR1 SGHRS and CDR2 YFSETQ. Here the CDR3 reads CASSQTGALTYEQYF. The CDR3 DNA is TGCGCCAGCAGCCAGACAGGGGCTTTAACCTACGAGCAGTACTTC.

V usage is TRBV7-6 and J usage is TRBJ2-3; D gene ambiguous. The CDR3 consists of 12 residues. V lost 1 base to trimming and J lost 4 bases, with 3 bases between them. Germline CDR1 SGHVS, CDR2 FNYEAQ. The CDR3 loop reads CASSLDSDTQYF. The CDR3 nucleotides read TGTGCCAGCAGCTTAGACTCAGATACGCAGTATTTT.

The rearrangement uses TRBV7-8 and TRBJ2-5; 8 nucleotides agree with TRBD1. Germline CDR1 and CDR2: SGHVS and FQNEAQ. V shed 5 bases and J 5 bases; nucleotides not matched to a gene: 4. The CDR3 length is 13 residues. CDR3 sequence reads: CASSPTGGETQYF. The CDR3, as DNA: TGTGCCAGCAGCCCAACAGGGGGGGAGACCCAGTACTTC. Full variable domain (remainder filled in from reference TRBV7-8 and TRBJ2-5): GAGVSQSPRYKVAKRGQDVALRCDPISGHVSLFWYQQALGQGPEFLTYFQNEAQLDKSGLPSDRFFAERPEGSVSTLKIQRTQQEDSAVYLCASSPTGGETQYFGPGTRLLVL.

The chain recombines TRBV9 with TRBJ1-1; D ambiguous. Germline V CDR1 and CDR2: SGDLS, YYNGEE. This CDR3 region has 16 residues. Trimming removed 0 bases from V and 5 bases from J, with 17 bases in between. The CDR3 loop is CASSVGGELPDTEAFF. CDR3 coding DNA: TGTGCCAGCAGCGTAGGCGGGGAGCTCCCGGATACTGAAGCTTTCTTT.

The chain is built from TRBV27 and TRBJ2-7; D perhaps matches TRBD1 (6 bases). The V gene's germline CDR1 is MNHEY and CDR2 SMNVEV (reference sequence). The CDR3 length is 15 residues. V dropped 3 bases and J dropped 4 bases, with 16 bases sitting between them. The CDR3 nucleotides are TGTGCCAGCAGTTTTCGTTCAGGGGAAACTTACGAGCAGTACTTC. Translation: CASSFRSGETYEQYF.

The rearrangement uses TRBV28 and TRBJ2-5; 15 nucleotides agree with TRBD2. CDR3 size: 18 residues. Germline V CDR1 and CDR2: MDHEN, SYDVKM. V lost 5 bases, J lost 7 bases, and 14 bases stayed unmatched. CDR3 amino acids: CASSPASGLAGGRGTQYF. The CDR3 bases are TGTGCCAGCAGTCCGGCCTCAGGACTAGCGGGGGGGCGGGGGACCCAGTACTTC.

The gene calls are TRBV29-1 and TRBJ2-7, with 7 bases aligning to TRBD2. With 2 bases clipped from V and 0 bases from J, the junction kept 1 base outside the gene matches. Per germline, CDR1 SQVTM and CDR2 ANQGSEA. The CDR3 extends over 13 amino acids. The DNA of the CDR3 is TGCAGCGTTGAACGGGGGGACTCCTACGAGCAGTACTTC. Amino acid sequence: CSVERGDSYEQYF.

The chain joins TRBV5-1 to TRBJ1-2, with 7 bases aligning to TRBD1. The trim removed 3 bases at V and 1 base at J, leaving 6 bases unmatched. The CDR3 runs to 15 residues. Germline-derived CDR1 and CDR2 are SGHRS and YFSETQ. The CDR3 DNA reads TGCGCCAGCAGCTCCGGGACAGTGATTAACTATGGCTACACCTTC. This codes for CASSSGTVINYGYTF. Together with reference TRBV5-1 and TRBJ1-2, the CDR3 gives the full variable domain: KAGVTQTPRYLIKTRGQQVTLSCSPISGHRSVSWYQQTPGQGLQFLFEYFSETQRNKGNFPGRFSGRQFSNSRSEMNVSTLELGDSALYLCASSSGTVINYGYTFGSGTRLTVV.

The chain has TRBV6-1 and TRBJ2-7, with TRBD2 matching over 11 bases. The germline CDR1 and CDR2 sequences are MNHNS and SASEGT. There are 18 residues in the CDR3. Losses at the gene ends were 2 bases for V and 2 bases for J; bases not matched to a gene: 11. CDR3: CASSELGGLAGGPYEQYF. The CDR3 DNA sequence: TGTGCCAGCAGTGAACTCGGAGGGCTAGCGGGGGGTCCCTACGAGCAGTACTTC.

The J gene is TRBJ2-7, the V gene TRBV27; D not resolved. The CDR3 loop spans 13 amino acids. V gave up 2 bases and J gave up 2 bases, with 7 bases separating them. Germline V gives CDR1 MNHEY, CDR2 SMNVEV (reference sequence). CDR3 residues: CASSLQQAYEQYF. CDR3 nucleotides: TGTGCCAGCAGTTTACAGCAGGCCTACGAGCAGTACTTC.

The chain combines TRBV10-2 with TRBJ1-2; TRBD1 is a possible D gene (6 bases). The ends were cut back, 8 bases at V and 4 bases at J, with 26 bases in the middle. Germline V gives CDR1 WSHSY, CDR2 SAAADI. The CDR3 extends over 17 amino acids. Here the CDR3 DNA reads TGCGCCAGCGTGGGGGGGACTGGACAGTTCGGAGGCTATGGCTACACCTTC. Translation gives CASVGGTGQFGGYGYTF.